These T cell receptor beta chains were read from a single sample in a study of T cell changes during pregnancy in multiple sclerosis. Method: immunoSEQ multiplex PCR; TCRdb's copy keeps in-frame clones and lacks some. The sample lists roughly 49,000 clones; around 95% were seen once. Source: CD8+ T cells from peripheral blood mononuclear cells, taken in the first trimester of pregnancy. Source of these receptors: a female donor with multiple sclerosis, enrolled in a pregnancy study. Each CDR3 is given with its conserved first and last residue. The D gene is left open where the match is weak. Clone size appears in some rows only: once, few, many, or a class for an expanded clone.

>TRBJ1-1|TRBV27|-|-
CASISGMNTEAFF
TGTGCCAGCATTTCAGGGATGAACACTGAAGCTTTCTTT
>TRBJ2-1|TRBV11-2|-|TRBD2
CASSLGLAGSGEQFF
TGTGCCAGCAGCTTGGGACTAGCGGGAAGTGGGGAGCAGTTCTTC
>TRBJ1-1|TRBV27|-|TRBD1
CASSSPPDRGTEAFF
TGTGCCAGCAGTTCTCCCCCGGACAGGGGCACTGAAGCTTTCTTT
>TRBJ2-2|TRBV28|-|TRBD2
CASSLRTRTNTGELFF
TGTGCCAGCAGTCTCCGGACTAGAACGAACACCGGGGAGCTGTTTTTT
>TRBJ1-2|TRBV5-1|-|TRBD1
CASSPGTGGLANYGYTF
TGCGCCAGCAGCCCCGGGACAGGAGGGTTAGCTAACTATGGCTACACCTTC
>TRBJ2-1|TRBV27|medium-sized|TRBD1
CASTQGAGFGEQFF
TGTGCCAGCACTCAGGGGGCAGGATTTGGTGAGCAGTTCTTC
>TRBJ1-2|TRBV27|-|TRBD1
CASTSGQGGSYTF
TGTGCCAGCACCTCGGGACAGGGGGGGAGCTACACCTTC
>TRBJ2-1|TRBV5-4|-|-
CASSWGRGDYNEQFF
TGTGCCAGCAGCTGGGGCCGCGGAGACTACAATGAGCAGTTCTTC
>TRBJ1-1|TRBV19|-|TRBD1
CASSMGQATEAFF
TGTGCCAGTAGTATGGGACAGGCCACTGAAGCTTTCTTT
>TRBJ2-7|TRBV27|-|TRBD1
CASSLDRSYEQYF
TGTGCCAGCAGTCTGGACAGGAGCTACGAGCAGTACTTC
>TRBJ1-1|TRBV21-1|once|-
CASSKGKGADLNTEAFF
TGTGCCAGCAGCAAAGGGAAAGGGGCTGACTTGAACACTGAAGCTTTCTTT